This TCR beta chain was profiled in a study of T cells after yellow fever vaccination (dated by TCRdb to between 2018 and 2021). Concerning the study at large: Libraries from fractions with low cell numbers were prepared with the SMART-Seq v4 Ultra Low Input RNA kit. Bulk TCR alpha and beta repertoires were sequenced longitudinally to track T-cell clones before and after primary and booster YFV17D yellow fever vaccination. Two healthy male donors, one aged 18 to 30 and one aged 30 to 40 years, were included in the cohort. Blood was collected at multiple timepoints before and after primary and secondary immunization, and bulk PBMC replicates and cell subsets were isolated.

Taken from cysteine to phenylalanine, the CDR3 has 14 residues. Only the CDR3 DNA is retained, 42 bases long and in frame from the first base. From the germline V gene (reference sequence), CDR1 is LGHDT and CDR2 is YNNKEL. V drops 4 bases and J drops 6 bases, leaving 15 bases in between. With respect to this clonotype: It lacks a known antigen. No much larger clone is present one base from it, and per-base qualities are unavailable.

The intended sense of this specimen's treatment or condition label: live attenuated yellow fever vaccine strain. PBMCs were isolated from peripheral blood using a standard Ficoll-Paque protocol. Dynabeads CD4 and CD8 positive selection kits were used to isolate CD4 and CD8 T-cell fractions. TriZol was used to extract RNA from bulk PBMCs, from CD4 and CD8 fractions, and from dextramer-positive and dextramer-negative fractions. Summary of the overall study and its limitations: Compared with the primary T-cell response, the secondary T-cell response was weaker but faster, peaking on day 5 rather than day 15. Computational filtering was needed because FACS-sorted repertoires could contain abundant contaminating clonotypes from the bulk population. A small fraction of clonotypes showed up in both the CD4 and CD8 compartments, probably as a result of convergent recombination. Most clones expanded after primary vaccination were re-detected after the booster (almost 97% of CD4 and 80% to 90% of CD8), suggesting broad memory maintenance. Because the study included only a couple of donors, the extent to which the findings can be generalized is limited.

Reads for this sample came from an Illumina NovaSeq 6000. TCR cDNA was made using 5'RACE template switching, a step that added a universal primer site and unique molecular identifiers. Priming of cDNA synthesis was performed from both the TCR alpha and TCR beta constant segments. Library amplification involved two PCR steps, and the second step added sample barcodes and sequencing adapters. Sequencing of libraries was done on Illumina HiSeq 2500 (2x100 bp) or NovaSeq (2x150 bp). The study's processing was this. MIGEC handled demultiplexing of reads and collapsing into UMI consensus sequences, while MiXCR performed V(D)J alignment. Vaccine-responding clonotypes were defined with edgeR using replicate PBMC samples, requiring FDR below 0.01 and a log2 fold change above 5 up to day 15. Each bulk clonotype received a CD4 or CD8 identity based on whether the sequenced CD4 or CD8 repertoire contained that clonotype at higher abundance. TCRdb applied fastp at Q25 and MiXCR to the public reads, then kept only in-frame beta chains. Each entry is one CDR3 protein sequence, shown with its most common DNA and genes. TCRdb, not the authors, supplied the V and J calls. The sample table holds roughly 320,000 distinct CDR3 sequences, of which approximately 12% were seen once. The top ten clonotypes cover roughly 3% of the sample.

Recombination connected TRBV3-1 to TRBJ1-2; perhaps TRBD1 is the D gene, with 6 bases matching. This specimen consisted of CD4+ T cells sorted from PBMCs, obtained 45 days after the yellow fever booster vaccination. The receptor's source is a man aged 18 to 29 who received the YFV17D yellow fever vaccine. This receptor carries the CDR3 CASSPLGGENGYTF. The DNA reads TGTGCCAGCAGCCCTCTAGGGGGGGAGAATGGCTACACCTTC. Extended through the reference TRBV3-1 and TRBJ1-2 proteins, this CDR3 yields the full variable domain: DTAVSQTPKYLVTQMGNDKSIKCEQNLGHDTMYWYKQDSKKFLKIMFSYNNKELIINETVPNRFSPKSPDKAHLNLHINSLELGDSAVYFCASSPLGGENGYTFGSGTRLTVV.